The T cell receptor beta chain under discussion was sequenced for a study of memory CD4+ T cells and cytomegalovirus serostatus (dated by TCRdb to the late 2010s). Context from the whole study: The cohort comprised 33 healthy Belgian adults, 9 CMV seropositive and some 24 CMV seronegative. The study sequenced CD4+ memory TCRbeta repertoires of a Belgian cohort with known cytomegalovirus serostatus to replicate a published TCR-based CMV serostatus classifier. On the study overall, not on this receptor specifically: For predicting CMV serostatus, the median bootstrapped AUC was 0.95 using the original framework and around 0.9 using a US-trained random forest. Among the 160 or so previously reported CMV-associated TCRbeta sequences, 67 showed up in the CD4+ memory repertoires, with each one found in between one and five individuals. Results were interpreted as suggesting that the CMV-associated TCR signature is largely present in the CD4+ memory repertoire. The original-framework classifier achieved a median bootstrapped AUC of approximately 0.95 with a 95% CI of 0.76-1.00 on the Belgian cohort. Only CD4+CD45RO+ memory cells were sequenced, in contrast to the original study, which included naive and memory CD4+ and CD8+ populations.

The Quick-DNA Microprep Kit was used to extract genomic DNA from the sorted cells. Amplification of TCRbeta DNA was done with the immunoSEQ hsTCRbeta kit, following the protocol from the manufacturer. An Illumina MiSeq instrument was used to sequence the TCRbeta libraries. The authors' analysis ran thus. Removing out-of-frame sequences left some 2,200,000 distinct TCRbeta sequences, an average of approximately 65,000 per individual. Each individual was scored according to the count of 160 or so previously reported CMV-associated TCRbeta sequences and the total productive distinct TCRbeta count. A beta-binomial model was reimplemented in Python, and random forests from scikit-learn, run with default parameters, were trained on data from the US cohort. On the Belgian cohort, classifier performance was reported as the median AUC, along with percentile confidence intervals, across 10,000 bootstrap iterations. Held by TCRdb, this immuneACCESS table contains in-frame sequences only and omits some clones. Under half of the omission traces to an unresolved V gene where checked; the cause of the rest is unknown. The DNA was the basis for D and trimming; V, J and clone size are from that table. This sample holds some 87,000 clones; about four fifths were observed only once. Of the sample, around 3.6% is held by the ten largest clones.

As to this clone: Its antigen target is currently unknown. Base qualities are missing; no much larger clone stands one base away.

A FACSAria II was used to sort memory CD4+ T cells, defined as single viable CD3+CD4+CD8-CD45RO+ cells. CMV serostatus was assessed using a Roche Elecsys assay, by which serum IgG against CMV pp150, pp28, p38 and p52 was detected. Following thawing, total CD4+ T cells were enriched through positive selection using CD4 magnetic microbeads. The samples came from a separate study whose specific focus was interrogating the CD4+ T cell memory repertoire. Following standard operating procedures, peripheral blood mononuclear cells were isolated and cryopreserved, while serum was kept at -80 degrees C. The staining used CD3-PerCP (BW264/56), CD4-APC (RPA-T4), CD45RO-PE (UCHT1) and CD8-Pacific Orange (3B5) antibodies, and Sytox blue was used to exclude non-viable cells. The specimen sequenced was memory CD4+ T cells from blood. The clonotype was recovered from an adult in good health and CMV-seropositive.

The bases are TGTGCCAGCAGCACCGGACAGAGAGATACGCAGTATTTT. This is translated as CASSTGQRDTQYF. The chain uses TRBV11-3 and TRBJ2-3; 6 matching bases give a weak D call of TRBD1. The CDR3 goes from the cysteine to the phenylalanine over 13 residues. The only DNA kept is the CDR3, 39 bases in frame from the first base. CDR1 and CDR2 are read off the germline V gene as SGHNT and YENEEA. The junction carries 11 bases between V and J, which are trimmed by 5 bases and 5 bases respectively.